This T cell receptor beta chain was profiled in a study of technical replicates of blood from a few donors. The protocol was immunoSEQ multiplex PCR, while the TCRdb copy is restricted to in-frame clones and leaves out a portion. The repertoire holds about 100,000 clones, with approximately 96% as singletons. The sequence was obtained from a human donor in good health. Material: T cells isolated from PBMCs.

The CDR3 region has the DNA TGTGCCAGCAGCCAAGTAACTAGCGGGAGAGCCTACGAGCAGTACTTC. Encoded protein: CASSQVTSGRAYEQYF. V and J are TRBV4-2 and TRBJ2-7, with 11 bases that match TRBD2. Per the germline V gene, CDR1 is LGHNA and CDR2 is YNFKEQ. With 1 base clipped from V and 2 bases from J, the junction kept 4 bases outside the gene matches. The CDR3 consists of 16 residues.